This T cell receptor (beta chain) comes out of a study of OX40 agonist ivuxolimab in advanced cancers. Study background: Ivuxolimab, which patients received intravenously every 2 weeks, was dosed at 0.01 to 10 mg/kg.

V lost 5 bases to trimming and J lost 2 bases, with 18 bases between them. From germline, CDR1 is KGHSH and CDR2 LQKENI. There are 16 residues in the CDR3. Data came from immunoSEQ multiplex PCR; TCRdb stores just in-frame clones and leaves some out. Of roughly 41,000 clones listed, about 88% are singletons. Cycle 7 day 1, cycle 4 day 1, and baseline were the timepoints at which blood was sampled. The chain carries TRBV18 and TRBJ1-1; tentative D call: TRBD1 (6 bases). This TCR came from an adult with an advanced solid tumor such as melanoma, head and neck, liver or kidney cancer. The sequenced sample was CD4+ or CD8+ T cells sorted from blood, obtained in a trial of the OX40 agonist ivuxolimab. The CDR3 loop reads CASSSPGQFLNTEAFF. The DNA for the CDR3 is TGTGCCAGCTCATCCCCTGGACAGTTTTTAAACACTGAAGCTTTCTTT.